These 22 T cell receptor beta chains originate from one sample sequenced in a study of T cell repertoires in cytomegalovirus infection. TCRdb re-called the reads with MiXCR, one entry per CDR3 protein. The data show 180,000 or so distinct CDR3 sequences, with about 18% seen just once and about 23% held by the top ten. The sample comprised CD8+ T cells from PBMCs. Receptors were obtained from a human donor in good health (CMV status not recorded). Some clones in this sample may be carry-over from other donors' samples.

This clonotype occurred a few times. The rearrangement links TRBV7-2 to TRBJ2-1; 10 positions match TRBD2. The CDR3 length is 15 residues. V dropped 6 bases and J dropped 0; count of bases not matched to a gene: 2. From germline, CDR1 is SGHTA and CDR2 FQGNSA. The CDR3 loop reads CASSLAGASYNEQFF. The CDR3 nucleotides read TGTGCCAGCAGTCTAGCGGGAGCCTCCTACAATGAGCAGTTCTTC.

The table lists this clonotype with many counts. The CDR3 nucleotides read TGTGCCAGCACCCCAGGATTCTCTGGGGCCAACGTCCTGACTTTC. It specifies CASTPGFSGANVLTF. This chain joins TRBV6-5 and TRBJ2-6, with D unclear. The germline V and J ends were trimmed by 7 bases and 0 bases, with 10 bases remaining between them. Germline V gene sequence: CDR1 MNHEY, CDR2 SVGAGI. The CDR3 is 15 residues long.

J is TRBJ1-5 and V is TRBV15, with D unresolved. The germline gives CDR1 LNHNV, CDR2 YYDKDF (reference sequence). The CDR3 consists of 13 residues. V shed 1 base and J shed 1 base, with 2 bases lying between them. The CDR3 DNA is TGTGCCACCAGCAGAGGAAGCAATCAGCCCCAGCATTTT. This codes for CATSRGSNQPQHF.

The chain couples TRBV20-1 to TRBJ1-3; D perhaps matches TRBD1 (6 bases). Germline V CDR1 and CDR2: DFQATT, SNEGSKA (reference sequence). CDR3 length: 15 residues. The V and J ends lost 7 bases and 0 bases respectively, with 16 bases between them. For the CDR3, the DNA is TGCAGTGTGGTTGAGAGGGGGTACTCTGGAAACACCATATATTTT. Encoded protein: CSVVERGYSGNTIYF.

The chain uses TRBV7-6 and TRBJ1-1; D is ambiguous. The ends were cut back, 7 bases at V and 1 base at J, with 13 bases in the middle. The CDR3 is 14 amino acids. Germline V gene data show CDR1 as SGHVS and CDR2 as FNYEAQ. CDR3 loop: CASTLVGENTEAFF. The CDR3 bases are TGTGCCAGCACCCTGGTTGGAGAGAACACTGAAGCTTTCTTT.

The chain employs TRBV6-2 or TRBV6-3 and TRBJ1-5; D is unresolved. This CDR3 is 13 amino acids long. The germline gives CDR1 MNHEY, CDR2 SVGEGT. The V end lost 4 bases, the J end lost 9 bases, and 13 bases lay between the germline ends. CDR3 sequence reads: CASSWTAVRPQHF. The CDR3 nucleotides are TGTGCCAGCAGTTGGACGGCCGTGAGGCCCCAGCATTTT.

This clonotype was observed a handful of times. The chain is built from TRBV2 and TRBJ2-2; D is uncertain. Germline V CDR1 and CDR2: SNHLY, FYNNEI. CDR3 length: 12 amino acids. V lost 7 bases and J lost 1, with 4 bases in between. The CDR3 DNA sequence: TGTGCCAGCAAGAGGAACACCGGGGAGCTGTTTTTT. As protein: CASKRNTGELFF.

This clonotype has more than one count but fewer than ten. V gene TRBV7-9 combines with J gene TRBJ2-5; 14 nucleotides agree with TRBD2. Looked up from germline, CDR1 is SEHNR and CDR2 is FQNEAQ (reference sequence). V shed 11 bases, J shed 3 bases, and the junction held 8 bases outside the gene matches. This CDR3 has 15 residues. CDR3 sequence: CAGGTSGGPEETQYF. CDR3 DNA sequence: TGTGCCGGGGGGACTAGCGGGGGCCCCGAAGAGACCCAGTACTTC.

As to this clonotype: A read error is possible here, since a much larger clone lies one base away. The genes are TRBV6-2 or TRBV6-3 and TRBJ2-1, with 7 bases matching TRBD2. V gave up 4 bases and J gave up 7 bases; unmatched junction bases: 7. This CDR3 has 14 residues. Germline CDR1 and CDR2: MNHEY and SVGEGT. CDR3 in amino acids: CASSFRGVHNEQFF. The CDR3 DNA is TGTGCCAGCAGTTTCCGGGGGGTGCATAATGAGCAGTTCTTC.

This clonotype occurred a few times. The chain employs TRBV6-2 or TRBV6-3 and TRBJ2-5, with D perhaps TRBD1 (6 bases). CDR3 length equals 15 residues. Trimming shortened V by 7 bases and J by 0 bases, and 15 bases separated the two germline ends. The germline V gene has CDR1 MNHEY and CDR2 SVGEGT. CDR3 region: CASTFDRTHQETQYF. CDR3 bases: TGTGCCAGCACCTTTGACAGGACTCACCAAGAGACCCAGTACTTC.

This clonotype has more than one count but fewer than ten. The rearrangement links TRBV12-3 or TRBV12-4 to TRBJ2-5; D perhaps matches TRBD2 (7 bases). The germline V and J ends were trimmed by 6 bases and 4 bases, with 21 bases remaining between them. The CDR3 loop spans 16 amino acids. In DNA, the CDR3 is TGTGCCAGCAGCCTCTTTGGGGGGGCAGGGAGAGAGACCCAGTACTTC. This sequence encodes CASSLFGGAGRETQYF.

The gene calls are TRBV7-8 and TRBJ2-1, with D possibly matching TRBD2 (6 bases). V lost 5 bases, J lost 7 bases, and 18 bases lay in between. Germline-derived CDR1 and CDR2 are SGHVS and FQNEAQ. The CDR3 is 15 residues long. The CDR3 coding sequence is TGTGCCAGCAGCCGGGACTTACGCAGGTGGAATGAGCAGTTCTTC. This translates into CASSRDLRRWNEQFF.

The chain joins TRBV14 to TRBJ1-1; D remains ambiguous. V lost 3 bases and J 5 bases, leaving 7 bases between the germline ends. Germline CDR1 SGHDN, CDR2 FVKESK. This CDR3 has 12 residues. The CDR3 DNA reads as TGTGCCAGCAGCCAGTTGGGGACTGAAGCTTTCTTT. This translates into CASSQLGTEAFF. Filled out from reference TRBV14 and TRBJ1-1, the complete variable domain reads EAGVTQFPSHSVIEKGQTVTLRCDPISGHDNLYWYRRVMGKEIKFLLHFVKESKQDESGMPNNRFLAERTGGTYSTLKVQPAELEDSGVYFCASSQLGTEAFFGQGTRLTVV.

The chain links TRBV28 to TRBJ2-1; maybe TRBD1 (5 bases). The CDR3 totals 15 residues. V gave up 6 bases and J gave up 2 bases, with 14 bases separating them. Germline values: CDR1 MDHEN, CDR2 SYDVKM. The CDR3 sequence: CASSRRQTPYNEQFF. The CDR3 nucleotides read TGTGCCAGCAGCAGGCGACAGACCCCCTACAATGAGCAGTTCTTC.

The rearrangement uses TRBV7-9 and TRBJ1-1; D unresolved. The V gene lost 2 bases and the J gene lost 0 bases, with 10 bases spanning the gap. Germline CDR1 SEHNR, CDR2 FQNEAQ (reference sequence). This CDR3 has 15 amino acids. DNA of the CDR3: TGTGCCAGCAGCTTAAAAGAGGTCATGAACACTGAAGCTTTCTTT. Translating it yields CASSLKEVMNTEAFF.

CDR3 DNA: TGTGCCAGCAGTAACAGCGGGGACAGCTACAATGAGCAGTTCTTC. Its protein is CASSNSGDSYNEQFF. The chain links TRBV6-2 or TRBV6-3 to TRBJ2-1; D is possibly TRBD1 or TRBD2 (7 bases each). V was shortened by 5 bases and J by 3 bases, with 14 bases between the two germline ends. Per the germline V gene, CDR1 is MNHEY and CDR2 is SVGEGT. The CDR3 is 15 residues long.

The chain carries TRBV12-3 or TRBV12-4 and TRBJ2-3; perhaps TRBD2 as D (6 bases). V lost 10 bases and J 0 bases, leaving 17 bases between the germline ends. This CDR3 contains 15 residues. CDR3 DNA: TGTGCCACCCTCCCCCAGCGGGCCAGCACAGATACGCAGTATTTT. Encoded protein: CATLPQRASTDTQYF.

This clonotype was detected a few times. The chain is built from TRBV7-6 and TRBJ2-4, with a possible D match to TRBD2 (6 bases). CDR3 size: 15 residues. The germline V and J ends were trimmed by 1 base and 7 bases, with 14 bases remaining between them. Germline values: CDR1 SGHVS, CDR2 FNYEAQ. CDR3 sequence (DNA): TGTGCCAGCAGCTTAGAATCCGGGGGAGATAACATTCAGTACTTC. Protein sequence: CASSLESGGDNIQYF.

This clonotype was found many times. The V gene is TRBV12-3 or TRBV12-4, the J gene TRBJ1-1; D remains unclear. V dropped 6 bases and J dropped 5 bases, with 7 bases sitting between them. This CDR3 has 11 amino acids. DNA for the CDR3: TGTGCCAGCAGCTGGAGGACTGAAGCTTTCTTT. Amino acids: CASSWRTEAFF.

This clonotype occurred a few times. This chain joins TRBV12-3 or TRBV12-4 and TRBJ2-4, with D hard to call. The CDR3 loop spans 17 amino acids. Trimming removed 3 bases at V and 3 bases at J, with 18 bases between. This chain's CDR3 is CASSFRAGSSLKNIQYF. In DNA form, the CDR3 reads TGTGCCAGCAGTTTTCGTGCAGGCTCTTCTCTCAAAAACATTCAGTACTTC.

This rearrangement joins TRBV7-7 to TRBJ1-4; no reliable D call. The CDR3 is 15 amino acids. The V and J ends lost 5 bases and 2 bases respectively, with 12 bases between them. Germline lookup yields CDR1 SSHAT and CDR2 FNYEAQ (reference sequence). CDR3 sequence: CASSRGMATNEKLFF. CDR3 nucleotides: TGTGCCAGCAGCCGCGGGATGGCCACTAATGAAAAACTGTTTTTT.

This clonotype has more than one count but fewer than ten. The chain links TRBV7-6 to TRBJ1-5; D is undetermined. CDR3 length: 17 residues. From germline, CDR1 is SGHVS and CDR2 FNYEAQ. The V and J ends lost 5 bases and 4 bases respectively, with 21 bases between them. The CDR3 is CASSPSGWAAGNQPQHF. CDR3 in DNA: TGTGCCAGCAGCCCATCCGGCTGGGCAGCTGGGAATCAGCCCCAGCATTTT.